The sequence of this TCR beta chain was determined in a study of monozygotic twins with inflammatory bowel disease. TCRdb reprocessed the 5' RACE reads and reports one entry per CDR3 protein, with no DNA. The sample table sets out approximately 400,000 distinct CDR3 sequences. With respect to this clonotype: The target antigen is unknown.

Germline values: CDR1 SGHDT, CDR2 YYEEEE. The CDR3 sequence is 13 residues long. Study findings and constraints: A distinction between different T cell subtypes was not possible.

The sample taken for sequencing was blood. The sequence was collected from a human donor with ulcerative colitis or Crohn's disease, or a healthy co-twin of an affected twin (not recorded which). The chain is built from TRBV5-6 and TRBJ2-5; the D gene TCRdb calls, TRBD1, cannot be checked with no DNA. CDR3 residues: CASSLPGGLVQYF.